The present TCR beta chain was sequenced within a study of shared clonotypes between healthy human individuals. General study points: Across a handful of donors, naive CD4 shared about 5%, naive CD8 more than 3%, memory CD4 approximately 2.5%, memory CD8 0.4% to 0.5%.

As for this clone: The antigen is undetermined.

Produced via immunoSEQ multiplex PCR; TCRdb's table is partial and in-frame only. The sample holds roughly 590,000 clones, about 95% seen once. CDR3 length: 15 amino acids. Germline lookup yields CDR1 MGHRA and CDR2 YSYEKL. The ends lost 2 bases at V and 2 bases at J; junction bases unmatched: 6. Cells designated naive CD8 were CD45RO-negative and were positively selected for CCR7, with terminally differentiated effector memory CD45RA+ cells excluded. The chain recombines TRBV4-1 with TRBJ2-7, with 7 bases that match TRBD2. This clonotype was sampled from a woman aged 25 to 39 in good health. The source material was naive CD8+ T cells sorted from blood. The CDR3 here is CASSQWAAGAYEQYF. The CDR3 DNA sequence: TGCGCCAGCAGCCAATGGGCCGCGGGAGCCTACGAGCAGTACTTC.